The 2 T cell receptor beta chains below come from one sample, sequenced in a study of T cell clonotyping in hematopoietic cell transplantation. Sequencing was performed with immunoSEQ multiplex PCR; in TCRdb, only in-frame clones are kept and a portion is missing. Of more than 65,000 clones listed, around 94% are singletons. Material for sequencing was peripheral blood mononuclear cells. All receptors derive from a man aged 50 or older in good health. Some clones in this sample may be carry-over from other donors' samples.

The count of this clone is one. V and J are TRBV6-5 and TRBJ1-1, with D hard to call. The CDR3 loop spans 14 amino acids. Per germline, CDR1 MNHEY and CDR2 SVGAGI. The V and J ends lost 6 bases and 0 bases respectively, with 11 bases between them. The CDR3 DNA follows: TGTGCCAGCAGGGACGGAAGTATGAACACTGAAGCTTTCTTT. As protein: CASRDGSMNTEAFF.

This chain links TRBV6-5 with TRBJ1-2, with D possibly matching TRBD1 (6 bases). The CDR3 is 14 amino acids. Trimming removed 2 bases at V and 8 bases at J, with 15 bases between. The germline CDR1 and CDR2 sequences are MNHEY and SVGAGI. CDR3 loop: CASSYTGPGRGYTF. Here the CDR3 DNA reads TGTGCCAGCAGTTACACAGGGCCAGGAAGGGGCTACACCTTC.